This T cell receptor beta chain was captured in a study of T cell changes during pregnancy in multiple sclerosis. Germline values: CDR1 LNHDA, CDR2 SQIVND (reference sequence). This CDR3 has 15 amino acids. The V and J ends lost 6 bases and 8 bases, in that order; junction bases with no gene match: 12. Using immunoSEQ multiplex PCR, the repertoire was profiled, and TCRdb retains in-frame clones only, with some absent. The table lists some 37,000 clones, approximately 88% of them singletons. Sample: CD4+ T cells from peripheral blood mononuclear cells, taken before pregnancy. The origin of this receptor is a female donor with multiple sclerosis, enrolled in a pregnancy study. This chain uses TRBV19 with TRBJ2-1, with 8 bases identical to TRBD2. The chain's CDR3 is CASRGARLAGDEQFF. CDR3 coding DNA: TGTGCCAGTAGGGGGGCTCGGCTAGCGGGCGATGAGCAGTTCTTC.